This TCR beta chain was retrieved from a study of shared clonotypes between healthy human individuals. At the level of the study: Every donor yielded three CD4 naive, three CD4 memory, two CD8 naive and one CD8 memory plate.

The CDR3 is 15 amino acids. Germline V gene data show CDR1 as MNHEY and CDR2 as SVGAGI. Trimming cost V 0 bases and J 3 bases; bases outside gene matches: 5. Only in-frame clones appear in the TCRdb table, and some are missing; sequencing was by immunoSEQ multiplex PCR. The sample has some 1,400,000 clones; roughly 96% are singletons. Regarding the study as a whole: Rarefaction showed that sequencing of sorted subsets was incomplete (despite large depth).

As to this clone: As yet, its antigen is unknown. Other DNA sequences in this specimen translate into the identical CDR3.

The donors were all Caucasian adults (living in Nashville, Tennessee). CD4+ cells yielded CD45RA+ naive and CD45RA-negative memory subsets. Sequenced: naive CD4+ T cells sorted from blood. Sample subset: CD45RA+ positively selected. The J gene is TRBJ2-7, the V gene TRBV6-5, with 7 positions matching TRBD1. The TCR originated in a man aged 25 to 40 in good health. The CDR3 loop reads CASSYSRQGRYEQYF. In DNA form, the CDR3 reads TGTGCCAGCAGTTACTCAAGACAGGGCCGCTACGAGCAGTACTTC.